This TCR beta chain appears in the sequencing data of a study of T-cell reconstitution after alpha-beta-depleted transplantation in children. In this sample, this clonotype turned up a few times. Germline CDR1 reads MDHEN; CDR2 reads SYDVKM. The trim removed 5 bases at V and 4 bases at J, leaving 7 bases unmatched. This CDR3 contains 15 residues. For TCRbeta, the library was prepared with unique molecular identifiers. TCRdb analysed the PCR reads with MiXCR anew, one entry per CDR3 protein. The sample records 150,000 to 200,000 distinct CDR3 sequences, 11% being singletons. Sequenced here: PBMCs, sampled before TCRalphabeta/CD19-depleted stem cell transplant. The genes are TRBV28 and TRBJ1-2; 10 nucleotides match TRBD1. The clonotype originates from a boy aged 2-9 years with acute myeloid leukemia, due to receive a stem cell transplant. CDR3 nucleotides: TGTGCCAGCAGTGCTCCCCGGGACAGGGGCTATGGCTACACCTTC. It specifies CASSAPRDRGYGYTF.